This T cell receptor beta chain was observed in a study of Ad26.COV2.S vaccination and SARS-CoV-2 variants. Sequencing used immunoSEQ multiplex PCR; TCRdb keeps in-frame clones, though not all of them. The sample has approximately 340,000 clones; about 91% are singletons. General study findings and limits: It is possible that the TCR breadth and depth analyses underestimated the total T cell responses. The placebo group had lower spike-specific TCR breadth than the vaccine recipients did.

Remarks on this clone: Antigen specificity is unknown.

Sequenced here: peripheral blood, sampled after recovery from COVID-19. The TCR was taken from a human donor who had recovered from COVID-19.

In nucleotides, the CDR3 is TGTGCCAGTAGTATACAAGGGGGCGGCCGCGAGCAGTACTTC. It encodes CASSIQGGGREQYF. The V gene is TRBV19, the J gene TRBJ2-7, with 7 bases matching TRBD1. Trimming at V came to 2 bases and at J to 6 bases, leaving 7 bases not matched to a gene. CDR3 length: 14 residues. The V gene's germline CDR1 is LNHDA and CDR2 SQIVND (reference sequence).